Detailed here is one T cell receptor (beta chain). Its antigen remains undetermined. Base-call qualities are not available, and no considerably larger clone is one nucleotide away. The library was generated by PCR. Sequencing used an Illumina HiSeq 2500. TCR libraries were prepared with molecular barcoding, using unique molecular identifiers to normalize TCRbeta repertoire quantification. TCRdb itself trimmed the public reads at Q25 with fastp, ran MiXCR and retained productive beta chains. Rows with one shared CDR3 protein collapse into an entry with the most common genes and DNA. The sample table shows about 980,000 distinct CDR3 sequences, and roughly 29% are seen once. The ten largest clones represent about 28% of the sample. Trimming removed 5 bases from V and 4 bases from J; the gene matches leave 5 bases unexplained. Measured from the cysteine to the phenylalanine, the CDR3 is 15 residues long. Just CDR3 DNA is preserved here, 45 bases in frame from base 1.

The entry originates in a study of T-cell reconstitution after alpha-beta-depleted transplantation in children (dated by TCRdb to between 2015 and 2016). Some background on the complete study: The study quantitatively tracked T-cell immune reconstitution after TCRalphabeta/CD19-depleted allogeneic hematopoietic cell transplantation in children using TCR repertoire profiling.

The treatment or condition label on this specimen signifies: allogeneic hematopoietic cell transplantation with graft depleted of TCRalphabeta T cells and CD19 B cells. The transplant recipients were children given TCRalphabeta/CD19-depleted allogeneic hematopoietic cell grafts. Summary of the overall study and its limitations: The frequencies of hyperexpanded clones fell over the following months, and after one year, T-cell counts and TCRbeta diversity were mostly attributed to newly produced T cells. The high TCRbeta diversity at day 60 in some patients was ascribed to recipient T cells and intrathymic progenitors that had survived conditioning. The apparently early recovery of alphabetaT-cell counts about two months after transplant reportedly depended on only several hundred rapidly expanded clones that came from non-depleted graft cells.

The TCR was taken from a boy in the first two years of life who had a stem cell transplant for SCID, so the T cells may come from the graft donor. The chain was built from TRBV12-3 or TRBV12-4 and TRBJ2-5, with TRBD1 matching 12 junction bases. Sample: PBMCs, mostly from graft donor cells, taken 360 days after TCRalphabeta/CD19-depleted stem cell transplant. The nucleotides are TGTGCCAGCAGTGACCGGGACAGGGGGCGAGAGACCCAGTACTTC. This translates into CASSDRDRGRETQYF.